The 15 T cell receptor beta chains reported below all come from one sample, sequenced in a study of cytomegalovirus exposure and HLA in healthy donors. Method: immunoSEQ multiplex PCR; TCRdb's copy keeps in-frame clones and lacks some. This sample has 70,000 to 75,000 clones, with around 96% found just once. The sequencing input was PBMCs. The receptors come from a young man in good health and CMV-seropositive.

The V and J genes are TRBV19 and TRBJ2-7; 8 bases agree with TRBD1. Germline V gene data show CDR1 as LNHDA and CDR2 as SQIVND (reference sequence). V was clipped by 8 bases and J by 2 bases; unmatched bases: 5. The CDR3 is 13 residues long. Written as DNA, the CDR3 is TGTGCCAGTTCAGGACAGGGCACCTACGAGCAGTACTTC. This encodes CASSGQGTYEQYF.

The genes are TRBV9 and TRBJ2-7, with 13 bases that match TRBD2. Germline trimming cut 3 bases from V and 3 bases from J; bases unmatched to any gene: 3. This CDR3 contains 15 residues. Germline V lookup: CDR1 SGDLS, CDR2 YYNGEE. The CDR3 coding sequence is TGTGCCAGCAGCGAGGGACTAGCGGGGATCTACGAGCAGTACTTC. It yields the protein CASSEGLAGIYEQYF.

In its sample, this clone was seen once. J is TRBJ2-7 and V is TRBV7-2; D possibly corresponds to TRBD1 (5 bases). This CDR3 region has 12 residues. V dropped 6 bases and J dropped 2 bases, with 8 bases sitting between them. The germline V gene has CDR1 SGHTA and CDR2 FQGNSA. This chain's CDR3 is CASRRQPYEQYF. Written as DNA, the CDR3 is TGTGCCAGCAGACGACAGCCCTACGAGCAGTACTTC.

The chain is built from TRBV19 and TRBJ1-5, with D uncertain. Germline CDR1 reads LNHDA; CDR2 reads SQIVND (reference sequence). The CDR3 has 14 amino acids. V was shortened by 8 bases and J by 0 bases, with 11 bases between the two germline ends. The CDR3 protein is CASGGFYSNQPQHF. For the CDR3, the DNA is TGTGCCAGTGGCGGATTCTATAGCAATCAGCCCCAGCATTTT. The whole variable domain, remainder taken from reference TRBV19 and TRBJ1-5, is DGGITQSPKYLFRKEGQNVTLSCEQNLNHDAMYWYRQDPGQGLRLIYYSQIVNDFQKGDIAEGYSVSREKKESFPLTVTSAQKNPTAFYLCASGGFYSNQPQHFGDGTRLSIL.

The chain combines TRBV6-1 with TRBJ2-5; tentatively, D is TRBD2 (6 bases). Germline values: CDR1 MNHNS, CDR2 SASEGT. CDR3 size: 14 residues. V was clipped by 4 bases and J by 5 bases, with 14 bases between them. CDR3: CASSGQLGRETQYF. As DNA, the CDR3 is TGTGCCAGCAGTGGGCAGTTGGGGAGGGAGACCCAGTACTTC.

Worth noting for this clone: The identical CDR3 is also encoded by other nucleotide sequences in the sample. V is TRBV30 and J is TRBJ1-1; weak D call: TRBD1 (5 bases). CDR1 GTSNPN and CDR2 SVGIG come from the germline V gene (reference sequence). CDR3 length: 13 amino acids. V lost 0 bases to trimming and J lost 5 bases, with 10 bases between them. As DNA, the CDR3 is TGTGCCTGGAGTGTACGGGGGGGGACTGAAGCTTTCTTT. Its protein product is CAWSVRGGTEAFF. Together with reference TRBV30 and TRBJ1-1, the CDR3 gives the full variable domain: SQTIHQWPATLVQPVGSPLSLECTVEGTSNPNLYWYRQAAGRGLQLLFYSVGIGQISSEVPQNLSASRPQDRQFILSSKKLLLSDSGFYLCAWSVRGGTEAFFGQGTRLTVV.

The chain has TRBV5-1 and TRBJ1-2, with a tentative D call TRBD1 (5 bases). The CDR3 is 13 residues long. Per germline, CDR1 SGHRS and CDR2 YFSETQ. Trimming stripped 2 bases from V and 4 bases from J, with 9 bases between. The DNA for the CDR3 is TGCGCCAGCAGCTTCGCACAGGTCTATGGCTACACCTTC. It encodes CASSFAQVYGYTF.

This rearrangement joins TRBV7-3 to TRBJ2-1, with D possibly being TRBD2 (5 bases). Germline lookup yields CDR1 SGHTA and CDR2 FQGTGA. Trimming left V 3 bases short and J 3 bases short, with 15 bases between. The CDR3 is 16 residues long. The CDR3 reads CASSFKAGDRYNEQFF. In DNA, the CDR3 is TGTGCCAGCAGCTTCAAGGCCGGGGATCGCTACAATGAGCAGTTCTTC.

This clone was picked up a small number of times. The rearrangement joins TRBV28 to TRBJ1-1, with D tentatively TRBD1 (5 bases). The CDR3 is made up of 17 amino acids. Trimming left V 5 bases short and J 4 bases short, with 23 bases between. Germline V gene lookup returns CDR1 MDHEN and CDR2 SYDVKM. In DNA form, the CDR3 reads TGTGCCAGCAGTCCAAGGGGTTTGGGTTACGGGAGCACTGAAGCTTTCTTT. Translation gives CASSPRGLGYGSTEAFF.

The genes are TRBV6-5 and TRBJ2-3, with 9 bases lining up with TRBD2. CDR1 MNHEY and CDR2 SVGAGI come from the germline V gene. The CDR3 extends over 15 amino acids. Germline trimming cut 6 bases from V and 4 bases from J; bases unmatched to any gene: 8. The CDR3 sequence is CASSYKAGGPDTQYF. For the CDR3, the DNA is TGTGCCAGCAGCTACAAGGCGGGAGGGCCAGATACGCAGTATTTT.

This chain joins TRBV18 and TRBJ2-7; 8 nucleotides align to TRBD1. The CDR3 totals 17 residues. After removal of 3 bases from V and 0 bases from J, the junction contained 10 bases not matched to a gene. Germline V lookup: CDR1 KGHSH, CDR2 LQKENI. CDR3 sequence: CASSPPTGVAPSYEQYF. In DNA form, the CDR3 reads TGTGCCAGCTCACCCCCGACAGGGGTGGCACCCTCCTACGAGCAGTACTTC. The variable domain in full, with the rest retrieved from reference TRBV18 and TRBJ2-7, is NAGVMQNPRHLVRRRGQEARLRCSPMKGHSHVYWYRQLPEEGLKFMVYLQKENIIDESGMPKERFSAEFPKEGPSILRIQQVVRGDSAAYFCASSPPTGVAPSYEQYFGPGTRLTVT.

The chain links TRBV6-1 to TRBJ1-6, with 8 bases fitting TRBD1. The germline V gene encodes CDR1 MNHNS and CDR2 SASEGT. The CDR3 contains 18 residues. The V and J ends lost 2 bases and 5 bases, in that order; junction bases with no gene match: 11. The CDR3 sequence is CASSEKLRTGPNNSPLHF. The CDR3 DNA is TGTGCCAGCAGTGAAAAGCTCCGGACAGGGCCAAATAATTCACCCCTCCACTTT.

The chain has TRBV5-4 and TRBJ2-5, with TRBD2 matching 15 bases. CDR1 is SGHNT, CDR2 YYREEE, per germline (reference sequence). The V gene end was trimmed by 4 bases and the J gene end by 5 bases; junction bases not matched to a gene: 6. The CDR3 length is 16 residues. In DNA, the CDR3 is TGTGCCAGCAGCCCGCCAGGACTAGCGGGGGGGGAGACCCAGTACTTC. Its protein product is CASSPPGLAGGETQYF.

The chain couples TRBV15 to TRBJ2-2; 8 nucleotides agree with TRBD1. This CDR3 contains 14 residues. Germline V gene sequence: CDR1 LNHNV, CDR2 YYDKDF (reference sequence). Trimming at V came to 7 bases and at J to 7 bases, leaving 8 bases not matched to a gene. The CDR3 coding sequence is TGTGCCACCAACGCAGGGGGCGCAGGCGGGGAGCTGTTTTTT. Protein sequence: CATNAGGAGGELFF.

V usage is TRBV11-2 and J usage is TRBJ2-2, with D perhaps matching TRBD1 (6 bases). CDR3 length: 13 residues. With 5 bases removed from V and 6 bases from J, the gap between germline ends came to 10 bases. The germline V gene has CDR1 SGHAT and CDR2 FQNNGV. The CDR3 sequence is CASSLKGAGELFF. CDR3 bases: TGTGCCAGCAGCCTCAAGGGGGCCGGGGAGCTGTTTTTT.